The rows below give T cell receptor beta chains drawn from one sample of a study of T cells after yellow fever vaccination. TCRdb redid the calling of the 5' RACE reads with MiXCR, one entry per CDR3 protein. The sample has around 340,000 distinct CDR3 sequences, around an eighth seen once; the top ten hold 3.2%. Source: CD4+ T cells sorted from PBMCs, taken 15 days after the yellow fever booster vaccination. The receptors come from a man aged 18 to 29 who received the YFV17D yellow fever vaccine. Both conserved end residues are part of each CDR3. The D gene is left open where the match is weak. Part of the rows lack a size; the others show once, few, many or a class for expanded clones.

TRBV5-1	.	TRBJ2-3	many	CASSLADSPSTDTQYF	TGCGCCAGCAGCTTGGCCGACAGTCCCAGCACAGATACGCAGTATTTT
TRBV10-3	.	TRBJ1-1	.	CAIRTDGNTEAFF	TGTGCCATCAGGACGGACGGGAACACTGAAGCTTTCTTT
TRBV29-1	.	TRBJ1-2	many	CSVEDRQIANYGYTF	TGCAGCGTTGAAGATCGACAGATAGCTAACTATGGCTACACCTTC
TRBV5-1	.	TRBJ1-4	few	CASSLVPENEKLFF	TGCGCCAGCAGCTTGGTGCCGGAAAATGAAAAACTGTTTTTT
TRBV29-1	TRBD1	TRBJ2-2	.	CSVNTGTGDTGELFF	TGCAGCGTTAATACCGGGACAGGCGACACCGGGGAGCTGTTTTTT
TRBV27	.	TRBJ1-5	many	CASSLSRNQPQHF	TGTGCCAGCAGTCTCTCCCGCAATCAGCCCCAGCATTTT
TRBV20-1	.	TRBJ2-2	many	CSARDLGQPNTGELFF	TGCAGTGCTAGAGATCTCGGACAGCCAAACACCGGGGAGCTGTTTTTT
TRBV27	.	TRBJ2-3	few	CASRSAALPDTQYF	TGTGCCAGCCGCTCCGCGGCCCTCCCAGATACGCAGTATTTT
TRBV6-1	.	TRBJ1-5	few	CASSEGGRRQHF	TGTGCCAGCAGTGAAGGAGGCAGGAGGCAGCATTTT
TRBV7-2	.	TRBJ2-4	many	CASSLQGGNIQYF	TGTGCCAGCAGCTTACAGGGTGGAAACATTCAGTACTTC
TRBV18	.	TRBJ2-1	few	CASSPLGMGNEQFF	TGTGCCAGCTCACCTCTAGGGATGGGGAATGAGCAGTTCTTC
TRBV20-1	.	TRBJ1-6	.	CSARGDGDSPLHF	TGCAGTGCTAGAGGGGACGGAGATTCACCCCTCCACTTT
TRBV5-1	.	TRBJ2-4	few	CASSLERVAKNIQYF	TGCGCCAGCAGCTTGGAAAGGGTAGCCAAAAACATTCAGTACTTC
TRBV6-6	.	TRBJ2-7	few	CASSLGGTLNEQYF	TGTGCCAGCAGCCTTGGAGGGACCCTCAACGAGCAGTACTTC
TRBV12-3/TRBV12-4	.	TRBJ2-2	.	CASKGISTGELFF	TGTGCCAGCAAAGGGATCTCCACCGGGGAGCTGTTTTTT
TRBV28	.	TRBJ2-1	many	CASSLYPRGEVDNEQFF	TGTGCCAGCAGTTTATACCCACGCGGGGAAGTAGACAATGAGCAGTTCTTC
TRBV7-2	TRBD1	TRBJ1-5	few	CASSPPGGSNQPQHF	TGTGCCAGCAGCCCCCCAGGGGGGAGCAATCAGCCCCAGCATTTT
TRBV11-3	.	TRBJ2-2	once	CASSLASLTGELFF	TGTGCCAGCAGCTTAGCCAGCCTAACCGGGGAGCTGTTTTTT
TRBV7-2	.	TRBJ1-5	few	CASSERVGNQPQHF	TGTGCCAGCAGCGAGAGAGTCGGCAATCAGCCCCAGCATTTT
TRBV6-6	.	TRBJ1-2	.	CATLPPATGSYTF	TGTGCCACCCTCCCCCCTGCGACAGGCAGCTACACCTTC
TRBV18	.	TRBJ1-4	few	CASSTIPDSSATNEKLFF	TGTGCCAGCTCAACGATCCCGGATAGTTCTGCAACTAATGAAAAACTGTTTTTT
TRBV12-3/TRBV12-4	.	TRBJ1-4	few	CASGFNEKLFF	TGTGCCAGCGGCTTTAATGAAAAACTGTTTTTT
TRBV5-5	.	TRBJ2-3	many	CASSLEWGADTQYF	TGTGCCAGCAGCTTGGAGTGGGGCGCAGATACGCAGTATTTT
TRBV18	.	TRBJ2-7	few	CASSPGRDEQYF	TGTGCCAGCTCACCCGGGCGTGACGAGCAGTACTTC
TRBV5-1	.	TRBJ2-7	few	CASSAMRGEQYF	TGCGCCAGCAGCGCCATGAGGGGCGAGCAGTACTTC
TRBV29-1	.	TRBJ2-4	few	CSVATLDIQYF	TGCAGCGTTGCAACCCTAGACATTCAGTACTTC
TRBV18	.	TRBJ1-2	.	CASSPTGRGPYGYTF	TGTGCCAGCTCACCCACAGGGCGCGGTCCTTATGGCTACACCTTC
TRBV15	.	TRBJ2-3	few	CATSRVAPPADTQYF	TGTGCCACCAGCAGAGTAGCTCCTCCGGCAGATACGCAGTATTTT
TRBV7-2	TRBD1	TRBJ2-2	.	CASAKGAGTGELFF	TGTGCCAGCGCCAAGGGGGCCGGCACCGGGGAGCTGTTTTTT